This T cell receptor beta chain was identified in a study of read filtering for tumor transcriptome and immune sequencing. Findings and caveats of the study: Correlation between methods rose after single-read clonotypes were removed. The sorted CD138-negative fraction was a mixed bone marrow immune population, not purified T cells.

This clonotype was seen repeatedly, ten times or more. The target antigen is unknown. From roughly 0.4 ug of RNA, a library with molecular barcoded alpha/delta and beta/gamma adaptors was made. TCRdb called the reads again in MiXCR, with one record for every CDR3 protein. The sample lists roughly 61,000 distinct CDR3 sequences, 10% to 15% seen once, with roughly 17% in the top ten. Germline CDR1 and CDR2: SGHDT and YYEEEE. The V and J ends lost 2 bases and 1 base, in that order; junction bases with no gene match: 4. CDR3 length: 16 residues. The sequence derives from a donor over 35 with multiple myeloma. The sample comprised a population of CD138-negative cells sorted from bone marrow. This chain connects TRBV5-6 to TRBJ2-3; 10 bases match TRBD2. CDR3 nucleotide sequence: TGTGCCAGCAGCTTCACTAGCGGGGCCCGCACAGATACGCAGTATTTT. Its translation is CASSFTSGARTDTQYF.